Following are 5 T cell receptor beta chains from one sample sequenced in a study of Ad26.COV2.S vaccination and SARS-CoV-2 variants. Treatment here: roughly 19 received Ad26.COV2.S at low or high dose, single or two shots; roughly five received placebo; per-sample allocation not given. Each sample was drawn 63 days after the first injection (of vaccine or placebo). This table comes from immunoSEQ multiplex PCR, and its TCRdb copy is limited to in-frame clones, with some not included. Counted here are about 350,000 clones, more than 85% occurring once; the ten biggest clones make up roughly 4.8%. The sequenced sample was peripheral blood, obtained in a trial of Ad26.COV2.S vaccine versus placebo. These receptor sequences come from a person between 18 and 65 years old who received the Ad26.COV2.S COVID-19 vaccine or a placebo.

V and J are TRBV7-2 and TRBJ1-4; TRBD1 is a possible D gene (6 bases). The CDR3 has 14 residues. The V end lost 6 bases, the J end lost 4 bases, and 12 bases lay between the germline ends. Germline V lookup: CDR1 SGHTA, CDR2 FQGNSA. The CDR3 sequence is CASSRGGGNEKLFF. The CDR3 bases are TGTGCCAGCAGTAGAGGGGGGGGTAATGAAAAACTGTTTTTT.

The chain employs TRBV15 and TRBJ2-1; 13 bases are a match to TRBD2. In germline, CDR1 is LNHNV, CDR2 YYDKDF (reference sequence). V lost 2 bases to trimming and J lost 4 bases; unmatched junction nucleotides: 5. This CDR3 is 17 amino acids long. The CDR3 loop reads CATSRIRTSGRYNEQFF. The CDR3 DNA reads TGTGCCACCAGCAGAATTAGGACTAGCGGGAGATACAATGAGCAGTTCTTC.

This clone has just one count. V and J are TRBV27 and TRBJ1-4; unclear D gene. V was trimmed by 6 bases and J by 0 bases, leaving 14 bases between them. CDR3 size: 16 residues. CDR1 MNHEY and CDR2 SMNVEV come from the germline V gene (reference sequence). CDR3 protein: CASSSWLGATNEKLFF. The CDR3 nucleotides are TGTGCCAGCAGCTCCTGGCTGGGTGCAACTAATGAAAAACTGTTTTTT. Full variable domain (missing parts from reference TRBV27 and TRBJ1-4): EAQVTQNPRYLITVTGKKLTVTCSQNMNHEYMSWYRQDPGLGLRQIYYSMNVEVTDKGDVPEGYKVSRKEKRNFPLILESPSPNQTSLYFCASSSWLGATNEKLFFGSGTQLSVL.

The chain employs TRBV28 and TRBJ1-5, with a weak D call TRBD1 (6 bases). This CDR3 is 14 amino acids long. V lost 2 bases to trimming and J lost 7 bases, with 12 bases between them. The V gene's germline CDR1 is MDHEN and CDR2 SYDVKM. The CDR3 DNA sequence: TGTGCCAGCAGTTTAATCGCAGGGGAACAGCCCCAGCATTTT. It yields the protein CASSLIAGEQPQHF.

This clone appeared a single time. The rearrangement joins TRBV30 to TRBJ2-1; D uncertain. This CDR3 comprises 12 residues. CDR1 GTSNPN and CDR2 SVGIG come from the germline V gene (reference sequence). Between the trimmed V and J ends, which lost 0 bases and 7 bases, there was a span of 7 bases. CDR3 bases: TGTGCCTGGAGTGTACGGCCTAATGAGCAGTTCTTC. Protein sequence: CAWSVRPNEQFF.